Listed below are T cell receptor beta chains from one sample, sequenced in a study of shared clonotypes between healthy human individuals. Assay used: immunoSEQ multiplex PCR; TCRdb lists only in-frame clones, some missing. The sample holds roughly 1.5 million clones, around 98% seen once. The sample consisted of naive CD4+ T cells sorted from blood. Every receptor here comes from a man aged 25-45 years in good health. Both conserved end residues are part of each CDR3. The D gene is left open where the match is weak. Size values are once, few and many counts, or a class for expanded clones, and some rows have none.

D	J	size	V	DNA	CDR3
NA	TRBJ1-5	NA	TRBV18	TGTGCCAGCTCACATAAACTCAATCAGCCCCAGCATTTT	CASSHKLNQPQHF
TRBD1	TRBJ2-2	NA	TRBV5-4	TGTGCCAGCAGCTTGGCAGGGGGCGGGCTGTTTTTT	CASSLAGGGLFF
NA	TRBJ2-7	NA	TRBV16	TGTGCCAGCAGCCTTTTAGAGGCAGGTTCCTACGAGCAGTACTTC	CASSLLEAGSYEQYF
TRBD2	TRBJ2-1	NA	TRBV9	TGTGCCAGCAGTGCCATAGGACTAGCGGGAGGTTCCTACAATGAGCAGTTCTTC	CASSAIGLAGGSYNEQFF
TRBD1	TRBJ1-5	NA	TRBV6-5	TGTGCCAGCAGTTCACCCGGGACAGGGAATCAGCCCCAGCATTTT	CASSSPGTGNQPQHF
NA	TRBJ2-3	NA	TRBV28	TGTGCCAGCAGTTTAAGGCCAGATACGCAGTATTTT	CASSLRPDTQYF
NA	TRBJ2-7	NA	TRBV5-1	TGCGCCAGCAGCCGAGACCTCGAGCAGTACTTC	CASSRDLEQYF
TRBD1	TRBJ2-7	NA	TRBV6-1	TGTGCCAGCAGTGACCTACAGGGGTGGGCCTACGAGCAGTACTTC	CASSDLQGWAYEQYF
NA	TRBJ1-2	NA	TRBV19	TGTGCCAGTAGTAAGAACCATGGCTACACCTTC	CASSKNHGYTF
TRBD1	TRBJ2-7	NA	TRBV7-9	TGTGCCAGCAGCTCTGGGACAGGGGCAGGTTACGAGCAGTACTTC	CASSSGTGAGYEQYF
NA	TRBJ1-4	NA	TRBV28	TGTGCCAGCAGTTTATGGTCCTGGGGGGAAAAACTGTTTTTT	CASSLWSWGEKLFF
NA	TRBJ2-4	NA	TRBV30	TGTGCCTGGAGGGAAGGACACCCGAACATTCAGTACTTC	CAWREGHPNIQYF
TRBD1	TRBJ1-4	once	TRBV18	TGTGCCAGCTCACCAAGACAGGGGGCAGCTAATGAAAAACTGTTTTTT	CASSPRQGAANEKLFF
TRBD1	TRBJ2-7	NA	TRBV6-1	TGTGCCAGCAGTGCACAGGGGTACGAGCAGTACTTC	CASSAQGYEQYF
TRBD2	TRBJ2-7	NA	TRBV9	TGTGCCAGCAGCGGAGGACTAGCGCCCGAGCAGTACTTC	CASSGGLAPEQYF
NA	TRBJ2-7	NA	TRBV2	TGTGCCAGCAGCCGGGACACGACCTACGAGCAGTACTTC	CASSRDTTYEQYF
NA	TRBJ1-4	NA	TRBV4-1	TGCGCCAGCAGCAGGGTAGGAACTAATGAAAAACTGTTTTTT	CASSRVGTNEKLFF
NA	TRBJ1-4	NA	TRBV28	TGTGCCAGCAGTCACAGATCAACTAATGAAAAACTGTTTTTT	CASSHRSTNEKLFF
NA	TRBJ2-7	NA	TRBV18	TGTGCCAGCTCACCAGATATATCCTACGAGCAGTACTTC	CASSPDISYEQYF
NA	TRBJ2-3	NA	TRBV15	TGTGCCACCAGCAAATGGGCCACAGATACGCAGTATTTT	CATSKWATDTQYF
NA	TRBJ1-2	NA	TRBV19	TGTGCCAGTAGTATTGGAAATAACTATGGCTACACCTTC	CASSIGNNYGYTF
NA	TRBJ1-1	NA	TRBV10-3	TGTGCCATCGCGGTCTACCCGGGGAACACTGAAGCTTTCTTT	CAIAVYPGNTEAFF
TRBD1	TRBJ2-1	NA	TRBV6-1	TGTGCCAGCAGTGAAGCAGGGGGCATAGGCAATGAGCAGTTCTTC	CASSEAGGIGNEQFF
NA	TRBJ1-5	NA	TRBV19	TGTGCCAGTAGTGACGGCAATCAGCCCCAGCATTTT	CASSDGNQPQHF
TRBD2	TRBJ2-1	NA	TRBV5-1	TGCGCCAGCAGCTTGGAACCGGGACTAGTCAATGAGCAGTTCTTC	CASSLEPGLVNEQFF
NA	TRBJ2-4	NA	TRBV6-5	TGTGCCAGCAGTTACTCTCGGCAAAACATTCAGTACTTC	CASSYSRQNIQYF
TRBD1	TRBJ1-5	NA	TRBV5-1	TGCGCCAGCAGCTTACAGGGGCATAGCAATCAGCCCCAGCATTTT	CASSLQGHSNQPQHF
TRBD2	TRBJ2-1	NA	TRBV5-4	TGTGCCAGCAGGCCGACTAGCGGGAGTTTGAATGAGCAGTTCTTC	CASRPTSGSLNEQFF
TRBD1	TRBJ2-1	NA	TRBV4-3	TGCGCCAGCAGCCATAGGACAGGATACAATGAGCAGTTCTTC	CASSHRTGYNEQFF
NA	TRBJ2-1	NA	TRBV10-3	TGTGCCATCTCGACCCGGGGCAATGAGCAGTTCTTC	CAISTRGNEQFF
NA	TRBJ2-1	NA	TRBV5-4	TGTGCCAGCAGCTTGGTAGTTAGTGAGCAGTTCTTC	CASSLVVSEQFF
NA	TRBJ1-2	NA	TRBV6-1	TGTGCCAGCACCCCCGGCGGCAGGATTAACTATGGCTACACCTTC	CASTPGGRINYGYTF
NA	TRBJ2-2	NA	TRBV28	TGTGCCAGCGGCGTAGTTACCGGGGAGCTGTTTTTT	CASGVVTGELFF
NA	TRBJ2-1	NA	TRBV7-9	TGTGCCAGCAGCCTCGGCCATTTAAATGAGCAGTTCTTC	CASSLGHLNEQFF
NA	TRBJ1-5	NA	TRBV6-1	TGTGCCAGCCGTAAAGTTTTGGCTCAGCCCCAGCATTTT	CASRKVLAQPQHF
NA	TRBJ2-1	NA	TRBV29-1	TGCAGCGGCATGACAGGTACGGATGAGCAGTTCTTC	CSGMTGTDEQFF
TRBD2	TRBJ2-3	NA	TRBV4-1	TGCGCCAGCAGCCAAGATCCGCCTAGCGGGAGCCGGAATACGCAGTATTTT	CASSQDPPSGSRNTQYF
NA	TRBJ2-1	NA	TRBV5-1	TGCGCCAGCAGCTTGACACAGAAGGTAACCTACAATGAGCAGTTCTTC	CASSLTQKVTYNEQFF
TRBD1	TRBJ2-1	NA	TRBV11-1	TGTGCCAGCACCCTTCAGCGAGGGGGCGGTTACAATGAGCAGTTCTTC	CASTLQRGGGYNEQFF
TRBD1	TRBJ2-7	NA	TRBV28	TGTGCCAGCAGTTTCACAGGGGGCCGATACGAGCAGTACTTC	CASSFTGGRYEQYF
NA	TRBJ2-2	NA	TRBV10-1	TGCGCCAGCAGTGATGGAGGAGGTACCGGGGAGCTGTTTTTT	CASSDGGGTGELFF
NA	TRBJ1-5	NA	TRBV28	TGTGCCAGCAGTTTGGGGGGATCCAGCAATCAGCCCCAGCATTTT	CASSLGGSSNQPQHF
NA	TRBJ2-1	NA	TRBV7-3	TGTGCCAGCAGCTTAGGCCCCTCCTACAATGAGCAGTTCTTC	CASSLGPSYNEQFF
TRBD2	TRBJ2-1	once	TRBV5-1	TGCGCCAGCAGCTTGGCTGTAGCGGGAGTTTCTGATGAGCAGTTCTTC	CASSLAVAGVSDEQFF
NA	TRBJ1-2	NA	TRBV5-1	TGCGCCAGCAGCTTAACTCCCGGGACAAGCTATGGCTACACCTTC	CASSLTPGTSYGYTF